This entry is about one T cell receptor beta chain. Its antigen remains unknown. The same CDR3 is also encoded by other DNA sequences in this sample. The germline V gene encodes CDR1 SGHRS and CDR2 YFSETQ. V shed 3 bases, J shed 7 bases, and the junction held 3 bases outside the gene matches. The CDR3 is 13 amino acids. Profiling relied on immunoSEQ multiplex PCR, and the TCRdb table lists in-frame clones only, not all of them. The profile shows under 2.5 million clones, around 90% of them singletons. This entry comes from a study of shared clonotypes between healthy human individuals. Study-wide background: Sampling drew on donors who were a couple of women and a few men aged 18 to 49. Researchers assigned three CD4 naive, three CD4 memory, two CD8 naive and one CD8 memory plate to each donor. General study findings and limits: Roughly 5% of naive CD4 clonotypes were common to a handful of donors. Unshared clonotypes carried lower generation probabilities than those common to all four donors.

Sequenced input: naive CD4+ T cells from PBMCs. Subset here: CD45RA+ positively selected. The chain uses TRBV5-1 and TRBJ1-5, with TRBD1 identical over 8 bases. The receptor comes from a man between 18 and 29 years old in good health. Some clones in this sample may be carry-over from other donors' samples. The CDR3 DNA reads as TGCGCCAGCAGCTCAGGGGGCGGCCAGCCCCAGCATTTT. Its protein is CASSSGGGQPQHF.